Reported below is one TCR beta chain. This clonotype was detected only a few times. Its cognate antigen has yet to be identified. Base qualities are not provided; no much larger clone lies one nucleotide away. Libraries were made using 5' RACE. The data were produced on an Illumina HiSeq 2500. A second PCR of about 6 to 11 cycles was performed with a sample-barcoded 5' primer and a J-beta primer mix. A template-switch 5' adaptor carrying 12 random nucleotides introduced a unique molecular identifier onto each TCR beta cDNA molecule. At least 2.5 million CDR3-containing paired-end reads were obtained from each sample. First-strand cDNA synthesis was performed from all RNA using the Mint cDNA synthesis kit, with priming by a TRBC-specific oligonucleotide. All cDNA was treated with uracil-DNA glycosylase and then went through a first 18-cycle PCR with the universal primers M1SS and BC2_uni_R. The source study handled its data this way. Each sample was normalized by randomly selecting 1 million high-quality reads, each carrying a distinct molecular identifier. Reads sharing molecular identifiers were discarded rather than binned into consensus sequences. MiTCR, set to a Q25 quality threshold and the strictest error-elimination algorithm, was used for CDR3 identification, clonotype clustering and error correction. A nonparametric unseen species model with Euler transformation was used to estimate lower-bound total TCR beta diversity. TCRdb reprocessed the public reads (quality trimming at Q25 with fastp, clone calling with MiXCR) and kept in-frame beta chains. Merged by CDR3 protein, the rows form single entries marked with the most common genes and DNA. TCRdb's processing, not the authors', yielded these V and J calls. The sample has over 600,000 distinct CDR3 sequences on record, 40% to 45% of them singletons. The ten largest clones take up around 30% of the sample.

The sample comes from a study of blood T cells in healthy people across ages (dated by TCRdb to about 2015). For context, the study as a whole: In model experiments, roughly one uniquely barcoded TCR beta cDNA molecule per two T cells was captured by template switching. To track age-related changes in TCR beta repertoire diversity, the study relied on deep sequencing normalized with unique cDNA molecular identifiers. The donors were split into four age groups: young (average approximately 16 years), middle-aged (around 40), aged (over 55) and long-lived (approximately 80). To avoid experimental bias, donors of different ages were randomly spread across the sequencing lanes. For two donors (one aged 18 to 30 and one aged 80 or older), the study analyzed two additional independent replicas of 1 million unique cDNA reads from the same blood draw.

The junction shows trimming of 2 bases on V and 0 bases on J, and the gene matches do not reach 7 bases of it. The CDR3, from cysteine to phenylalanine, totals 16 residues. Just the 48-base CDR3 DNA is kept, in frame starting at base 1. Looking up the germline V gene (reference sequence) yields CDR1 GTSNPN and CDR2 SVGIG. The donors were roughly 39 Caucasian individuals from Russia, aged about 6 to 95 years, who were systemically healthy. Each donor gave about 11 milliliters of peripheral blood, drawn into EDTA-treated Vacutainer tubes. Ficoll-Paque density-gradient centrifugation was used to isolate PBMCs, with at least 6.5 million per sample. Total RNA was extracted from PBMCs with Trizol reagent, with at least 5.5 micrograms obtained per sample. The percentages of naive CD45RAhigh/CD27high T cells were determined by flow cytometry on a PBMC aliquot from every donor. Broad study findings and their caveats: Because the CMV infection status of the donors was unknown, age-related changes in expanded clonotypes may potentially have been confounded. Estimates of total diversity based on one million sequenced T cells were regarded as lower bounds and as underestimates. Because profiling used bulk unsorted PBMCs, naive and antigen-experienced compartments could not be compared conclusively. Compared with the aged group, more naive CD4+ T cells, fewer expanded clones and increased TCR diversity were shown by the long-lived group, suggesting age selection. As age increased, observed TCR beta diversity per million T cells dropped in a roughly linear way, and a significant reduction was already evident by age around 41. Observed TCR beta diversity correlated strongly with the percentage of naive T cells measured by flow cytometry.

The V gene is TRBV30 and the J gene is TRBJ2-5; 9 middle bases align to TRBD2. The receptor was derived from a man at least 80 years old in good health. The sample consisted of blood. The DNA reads TGTGCCTGGAGTCAAAAGACTAGCGGCAACCAAGAGACCCAGTACTTC. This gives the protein CAWSQKTSGNQETQYF. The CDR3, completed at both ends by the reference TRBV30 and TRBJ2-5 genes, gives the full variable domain SQTIHQWPATLVQPVGSPLSLECTVEGTSNPNLYWYRQAAGRGLQLLFYSVGIGQISSEVPQNLSASRPQDRQFILSSKKLLLSDSGFYLCAWSQKTSGNQETQYFGPGTRLLVL.